Presented here are 22 T cell receptor beta chains from one specimen sequenced in a study of blood T cell repertoires in COVID-19. Some clones are missing from TCRdb's copy, which holds only in-frame ones; the method was immunoSEQ multiplex PCR. The sample consists of some 250,000 clones, roughly four fifths of them appearing once. Material for sequencing was peripheral blood. The receptors stem from a woman older than 75 with acute or convalescent COVID-19.

The CDR3 loop reads CASLNTGELFF. CDR3 bases: TGTGCCAGCCTAAACACCGGGGAGCTGTTTTTT. The V and J genes are TRBV28 and TRBJ2-2; D unclear. Trimming left V 8 bases short and J 2 bases short, with 3 bases between. Per germline, CDR1 MDHEN and CDR2 SYDVKM. The CDR3 is made up of 11 amino acids.

This clone was seen more than once but under ten times. This chain uses TRBV6-5 with TRBJ1-4, with TRBD1 matching 9 bases. CDR1 and CDR2 (germline): MNHEY, SVGAGI. The ends lost 4 bases at V and 7 bases at J; junction bases unmatched: 7. The CDR3 totals 15 residues. The CDR3 region is CASSFRTGEGEKLFF. The CDR3 nucleotides are TGTGCCAGCAGTTTTCGGACAGGGGAGGGTGAAAAACTGTTTTTT.

The chain combines TRBV5-1 with TRBJ2-6; no clear D. The germline gives CDR1 SGHRS, CDR2 YFSETQ. The CDR3 is made up of 14 amino acids. V lost 1 base and J 3 bases, leaving 5 bases between the germline ends. The CDR3: CASSLTGGANVLTF. The CDR3 region has the DNA TGCGCCAGCAGCTTGACGGGTGGGGCCAACGTCCTGACTTTC.

The V call is TRBV4-1, the J call TRBJ1-4, with 9 bases identical to TRBD1. This CDR3 has 15 residues. Losses at the gene ends were 2 bases for V and 7 bases for J; bases not matched to a gene: 5. Looked up from germline, CDR1 is MGHRA and CDR2 is YSYEKL. For the CDR3, the DNA is TGCGCCAGCAGCCAACAACCGGGACAGGGTGAAAAACTGTTTTTT. Its protein is CASSQQPGQGEKLFF.

The V and J genes are TRBV6-6 and TRBJ2-2, with D possibly matching TRBD2 (7 bases). CDR1 is MNHNY, CDR2 SVGAGI, per germline (reference sequence). CDR3 size: 17 residues. V lost 5 bases to trimming and J lost 0 bases, with 16 bases between them. CDR3 bases: TGTGCCAGCAGTCCCGCTAGGGGGGGGGCGAACACCGGGGAGCTGTTTTTT. Translation: CASSPARGGANTGELFF.

The V and J genes are TRBV5-4 and TRBJ1-2, with 11 bases matching TRBD1. The ends lost 3 bases at V and 8 bases at J; junction bases unmatched: 6. The CDR3 totals 14 residues. CDR1 and CDR2 from the germline V gene are SGHNT and YYREEE (reference sequence). The CDR3 loop is CASSYGQGAGGYTF. For the CDR3, the DNA is TGTGCCAGCAGCTACGGACAGGGGGCAGGGGGCTACACCTTC.

The CDR3 loop reads CASSHPTSGEGEQFF. The CDR3 DNA follows: TGTGCCAGCAGCCACCCTACTAGCGGGGAGGGGGAGCAGTTCTTC. The rearrangement joins TRBV3-1 (or the pseudogene TRBV3-2) to TRBJ2-1, with TRBD2 matching over 10 bases. V gave up 3 bases and J gave up 10 bases; unmatched junction bases: 9. This CDR3 is 15 amino acids long. Germline lookup yields CDR1 LGHDT and CDR2 YNNKEL (reference sequence).

The CDR3 region is CASSQQGDLKEQYF. CDR3 nucleotide sequence: TGCGCCAGCAGCCAACAGGGGGACTTAAAAGAGCAGTACTTC. The rearrangement joins TRBV4-1 to TRBJ2-7, with D tentatively TRBD1 (7 bases). V was trimmed by 2 bases and J by 7 bases, leaving 15 bases between them. The germline V gene has CDR1 MGHRA and CDR2 YSYEKL. The CDR3 consists of 14 residues.

V and J are TRBV2 and TRBJ1-3; 7 bases align to TRBD1. The CDR3 is 13 residues long. Trimming at V came to 6 bases and at J to 4 bases, leaving 3 bases not matched to a gene. The germline gives CDR1 SNHLY, CDR2 FYNNEI. CDR3 region: CASRQGSGNTIYF. The CDR3 DNA reads TGTGCCAGCAGACAGGGGTCAGGAAACACCATATATTTT. Combining the CDR3 with reference TRBV2 and TRBJ1-3 gives the whole variable domain EPEVTQTPSHQVTQMGQEVILRCVPISNHLYFYWYRQILGQKVEFLVSFYNNEISEKSEIFDDQFSVERPDGSNFTLKIRSTKLEDSAMYFCASRQGSGNTIYFGEGSWLTVV.

This clone was observed a handful of times. V gene TRBV20-1 combines with J gene TRBJ2-3; the D is unclear. The CDR3 is 11 amino acids. Trimming pared 3 bases from V and 4 bases from J, leaving 5 bases between. Per the germline V gene, CDR1 is DFQATT and CDR2 is SNEGSKA (reference sequence). CDR3 bases: TGCAGTGCTAGGGCTTCAGATACGCAGTATTTT. It is translated as CSARASDTQYF.

The V and J genes are TRBV19 and TRBJ2-3; possible D gene TRBD2, 6 bases. The V gene's germline CDR1 is LNHDA and CDR2 SQIVND (reference sequence). Trimming removed 1 base at V and 0 bases at J, with 8 bases between. The CDR3 is 15 amino acids. The CDR3 sequence: CASSIGGLSTDTQYF. Here the CDR3 DNA reads TGTGCCAGTAGTATAGGGGGACTGAGCACAGATACGCAGTATTTT.

The chain links TRBV29-1 to TRBJ2-6; maybe TRBD1 (6 bases). V lost 2 bases, J lost 1 base, and 18 bases lay in between. The CDR3 extends over 18 amino acids. CDR1 is SQVTM and CDR2 is ANQGSEA in the germline V gene. The chain's CDR3 is CSVELRKGGSSGANVLTF. CDR3 DNA: TGCAGCGTTGAATTGCGGAAAGGGGGATCGTCTGGGGCCAACGTCCTGACTTTC. The complete variable domain, with remaining parts taken from reference TRBV29-1 and TRBJ2-6, reads SAVISQKPSRDICQRGTSLTIQCQVDSQVTMMFWYRQQPGQSLTLIATANQGSEATYESGFVIDKFPISRPNLTFSTLTVSNMSPEDSSIYLCSVELRKGGSSGANVLTFGAGSRLTVL.

In DNA form, the CDR3 reads TGCGCCAGCAGCCGACAGGGCCACGAGCAGTACTTC. This sequence encodes CASSRQGHEQYF. J is TRBJ2-7 and V is TRBV5-1; TRBD1 matches at 7 bases. V shed 4 bases and J 5 bases; nucleotides not matched to a gene: 3. The CDR3 covers 12 residues. Looked up from germline, CDR1 is SGHRS and CDR2 is YFSETQ.

The chain uses TRBV28 and TRBJ1-4; D perhaps matches TRBD1 (5 bases). The V and J ends lost 6 bases and 7 bases respectively, with 15 bases between them. The CDR3 has 14 amino acids. The V gene's germline CDR1 is MDHEN and CDR2 SYDVKM. The DNA of the CDR3 is TGTGCCAGCAGCGGGGGGGGAGTCGGTGAAAAACTGTTTTTT. It translates to CASSGGGVGEKLFF.

The V gene is TRBV28, the J gene TRBJ2-3; weak D call: TRBD2 (6 bases). The V and J ends lost 3 bases and 2 bases respectively, with 9 bases between them. Germline loops: CDR1 MDHEN, CDR2 SYDVKM. The CDR3 has 14 residues. In DNA form, the CDR3 reads TGTGCCAGCAGTTTTGCGGGGAACACAGATACGCAGTATTTT. Translation gives CASSFAGNTDTQYF.

The chain has TRBV2 and TRBJ2-7; 9 bases match TRBD1. The junction had 6 bases not matched to a gene; V was cut back by 6 bases and J by 6 bases. CDR1 and CDR2 from the germline V gene are SNHLY and FYNNEI. The CDR3 runs to 13 residues. CDR3 nucleotides: TGTGCCAGCAGGCGGACAGGGGCCACCGAGCAGTACTTC. Translated, it gives CASRRTGATEQYF.

The chain recombines TRBV24-1 with TRBJ1-5; D may be TRBD1 (5 bases). Germline V lookup: CDR1 KGHDR, CDR2 SFDVKD. There are 15 residues in the CDR3. V shed 4 bases and J shed 0 bases, with 9 bases lying between them. The DNA of the CDR3 is TGTGCCACCAGTGACGGGGGATATAGCAATCAGCCCCAGCATTTT. This sequence encodes CATSDGGYSNQPQHF.

A word on this clone: Other nucleotide sequences from this sample produce the same CDR3. The chain carries TRBV5-1 and TRBJ1-3; no clear D. The CDR3 contains 15 residues. V lost 4 bases, J lost 4 bases, and 15 bases lay in between. Germline V gene sequence: CDR1 SGHRS, CDR2 YFSETQ. CDR3 coding DNA: TGCGCCAGCAGCCTGGAGCCCGGGTCCGGAAACACCATATATTTT. This encodes CASSLEPGSGNTIYF. Supplemented by reference TRBV5-1 and TRBJ1-3, the full variable domain reads KAGVTQTPRYLIKTRGQQVTLSCSPISGHRSVSWYQQTPGQGLQFLFEYFSETQRNKGNFPGRFSGRQFSNSRSEMNVSTLELGDSALYLCASSLEPGSGNTIYFGEGSWLTVV.

This clone has more than one count but fewer than ten. The chain couples TRBV7-6 to TRBJ2-1, with 7 bases matching TRBD2. Germline V gives CDR1 SGHVS, CDR2 FNYEAQ. The CDR3 has 16 residues. V trimming: 3 bases; J trimming: 2 bases; junction bases outside the gene matches: 7. The CDR3 coding sequence is TGTGCCAGCAGCTTCTTTAGCGGGCGAACCTACAATGAGCAGTTCTTC. It is translated as CASSFFSGRTYNEQFF.

This clone was observed at least ten times. Here the CDR3 DNA reads TGTGCCAGCAGTTACCGGGACAACTCCTACGAGCAGTACTTC. As protein: CASSYRDNSYEQYF. The chain joins TRBV28 to TRBJ2-7, with D possibly being TRBD1 (6 bases). Trimming took 4 bases from V and 0 from J, leaving 10 bases between them. This CDR3 has 14 amino acids. Germline V gives CDR1 MDHEN, CDR2 SYDVKM.

J is TRBJ2-5 and V is TRBV5-1; 9 bases line up with TRBD2. CDR3 length: 14 residues. Germline V lookup: CDR1 SGHRS, CDR2 YFSETQ. J was trimmed by 4 bases and V by 5 bases; bases with no gene match: 6. This CDR3 reads CASSRGGAGETQYF. In DNA, the CDR3 is TGCGCCAGCAGTCGCGGGGGGGCCGGAGAGACCCAGTACTTC.

The chain has TRBV6-5 and TRBJ1-2; 11 nucleotides agree with TRBD1. Germline CDR1 MNHEY, CDR2 SVGAGI. CDR3 size: 14 residues. J gave up 8 bases and V 6 bases, and 8 bases lay outside the gene matches. CDR3 DNA: TGTGCCAGCAGAATCCCCGGGACAGGGGGAGGCTACACCTTC. Its translation is CASRIPGTGGGYTF.